This T cell receptor beta chain was captured in a study of blood T cell repertoires in COVID-19. Study-wide background: Researchers got acute and convalescent COVID-19 samples from the United States, Italy and Spain. In each case, the material was cDNA or gDNA derived from T cells, B-cell-depleted T cells, or PBMCs.

Looked up from germline, CDR1 is MGHRA and CDR2 is YSYEKL. The CDR3 runs 14 residues. The V gene lost 4 bases and the J gene lost 7 bases, with 11 bases spanning the gap. Per the study methods: Quantification of nucleated cells was approximated via reference gene primer amplification. The table came from immunoSEQ multiplex PCR; TCRdb's copy has only in-frame clones and leaves some out. V and J calls and clone size are copied from that table; D and trimming were computed from the DNA. The data contain roughly 260,000 clones, around 86% of them singletons. The receptor was derived from a man aged 35 to 55 who had recovered from COVID-19. The rearrangement uses TRBV4-1 and TRBJ1-6; the D gene is possibly TRBD1 (6 bases). The sequenced sample consisted of peripheral blood. CDR3 nucleotide sequence: TGCGCCAGCAGCCGCGGACAGCCGAATTCACCCCTCCACTTT. Residues: CASSRGQPNSPLHF.